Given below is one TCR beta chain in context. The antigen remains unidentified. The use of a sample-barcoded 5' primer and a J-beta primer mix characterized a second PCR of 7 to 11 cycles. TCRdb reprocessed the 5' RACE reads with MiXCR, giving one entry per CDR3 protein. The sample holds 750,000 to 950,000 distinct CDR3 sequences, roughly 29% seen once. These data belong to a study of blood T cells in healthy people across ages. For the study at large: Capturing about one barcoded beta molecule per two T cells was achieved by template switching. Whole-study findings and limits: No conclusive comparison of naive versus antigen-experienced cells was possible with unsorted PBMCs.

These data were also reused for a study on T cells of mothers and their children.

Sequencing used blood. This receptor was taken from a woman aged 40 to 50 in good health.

The CDR3 spells CASRGRDTEAFF. The DNA for the CDR3 is TGTGCCAGCAGGGGACGGGACACTGAAGCTTTCTTT. This chain joins TRBV6-8 and TRBJ1-1, with D perhaps matching TRBD1 (5 bases). The length of the CDR3 is 12 residues. Germline V CDR1 and CDR2: MNHGY, SAAAGT. Trimming stripped 6 bases from V and 3 bases from J, with 8 bases between.